The rows below give T cell receptor beta chains drawn from one sample of a study of regulatory T cells in long-lasting Graves disease. In TCRdb, the multiplex PCR reads were re-called with MiXCR into one record per CDR3 protein. The data hold 400,000 to 500,000 distinct CDR3 sequences, with about 21% observed a single time. Specimen: peripheral blood mononuclear cells (PBMCs), collected when the disease was refractory, from a patient treated with antithyroid drugs. Source of these receptors: a female donor with Graves disease. Both conserved end residues are part of each CDR3. D genes are given only for firm matches. Size values are once, few and many counts, or a class for expanded clones, and some rows have none.

D gene	J gene	clone size	V gene	CDR3 DNA	CDR3 protein
TRBD2	TRBJ2-5	few	TRBV19	TGTGCCAGTAGTACCGGGACTAGCGGGAGGGCCGAACAAGAGACCCAGTACTTC	CASSTGTSGRAEQETQYF
.	TRBJ2-2	many	TRBV2	TGTGCCAGCAGGGACCCCGGTTGGGGCGGGGAGCTGTTTTTT	CASRDPGWGGELFF
TRBD2	TRBJ2-7	.	TRBV5-1	TGCGCCAGCAGCTTGGACGGGGGACTAGCGAGCTACGAGCAGTACTTC	CASSLDGGLASYEQYF
.	TRBJ2-5	few	TRBV9	TGTGCCAGCAGCCCGAGAAGGGCGTGGGGAGAAGAGACCCAGTACTTC	CASSPRRAWGEETQYF
TRBD1	TRBJ1-5	many	TRBV28	TGTGCCAGCAGTTCTCCTAGGGGACAGGGGTGGAATCAGCCCCAGCATTTT	CASSSPRGQGWNQPQHF
.	TRBJ1-3	few	TRBV18	TGTGCCAGCTCAACCGGTGAAGGGATTGACACCATATATTTT	CASSTGEGIDTIYF
.	TRBJ2-1	.	TRBV11-1	TGTGCCAGCAGCTTACCCCGGACGAACCCCTCTGAGCAGTTCTTC	CASSLPRTNPSEQFF
.	TRBJ1-2	.	TRBV5-1	TGCGCCAGCAGCTTGGCCGGAACGGAGTATGGCTACACCTTC	CASSLAGTEYGYTF
.	TRBJ1-6	.	TRBV15	TGTGCCACCAGGTTAGGGTTGGCTTCACCCCTCCACTTT	CATRLGLASPLHF
.	TRBJ2-7	many	TRBV28	TGTGCCAGCAGTTTAATTAGCGGCTACGAGCAGTACTTC	CASSLISGYEQYF
TRBD1	TRBJ2-1	.	TRBV24-1	TGTGCCACCAGTGATAGAAGACAGGGTCTTTACAATGAGCAGTTCTTC	CATSDRRQGLYNEQFF
TRBD2	TRBJ2-3	.	TRBV9	TGTGCCAGCAGCGTAGCTTGGGCTAGCGGAAGCACAGATACGCAGTATTTT	CASSVAWASGSTDTQYF
.	TRBJ2-5	many	TRBV7-2	TGTGCCAGCAACGAGGTGGCGGACCAAGAGACCCAGTACTTC	CASNEVADQETQYF
TRBD2	TRBJ2-5	few	TRBV13	TGTGCCAGCAGCTTAAGCGGGAATGCGGAGACCCAGTACTTC	CASSLSGNAETQYF
.	TRBJ1-2	many	TRBV28	TGTGCCAGCAGCCACAGGTCTGCGTCCCCCTATGGCTACACCTTC	CASSHRSASPYGYTF
TRBD2	TRBJ2-1	.	TRBV28	TGTGCCAGCATTAATTTAGCGGGAGCCCAGAGCTCCTACAATGAGCAGTTCTTC	CASINLAGAQSSYNEQFF
TRBD1	TRBJ2-2	many	TRBV7-8	TGTGCCAGCGGGAGAACGGGACAGACATCGAACACCGGGGAGCTGTTTTTT	CASGRTGQTSNTGELFF
.	TRBJ2-5	.	TRBV19	TGTGCCAGTAGTTCTCATCATTCGTACCAAGAGACCCAGTACTTC	CASSSHHSYQETQYF
.	TRBJ2-5	few	TRBV20-1	TGCGGTGCTGCCCTGGACGGGAGTGGAGAGACCCAGTACTTC	CGAALDGSGETQYF
TRBD2	TRBJ2-7	many	TRBV28	TGTGCCAGCACTCGCCCCGGGGCGGGAGCTCCCGAGCAGTACTTC	CASTRPGAGAPEQYF
.	TRBJ1-5	many	TRBV2	TGTGCCAGCAGTGAAGGCTTGGGAAATCAGCCCCAGCATTTT	CASSEGLGNQPQHF
.	TRBJ1-2	few	TRBV6-2/TRBV6-3	TGTGCCAGCAGTTACGGGGTTGCCTATGACTACACCTTC	CASSYGVAYDYTF